A single sample is the source of the 20 T cell receptor beta chains below, sequenced in a study of T cell responses to AZD1222 COVID-19 vaccine (dated by TCRdb to the early 2020s). The time point label on this specimen signifies: baseline before first vaccination. The receptor library was made with the immunoSEQ multiplex PCR assay. TCRdb stores this immuneACCESS table with in-frame sequences only. Part of the clones is absent; in the studies checked, under half of the shortfall reflects unresolved V genes, and no reason is known for the rest. The sample has approximately 200,000 clones on record, around 88% of them singletons. About 8% of the sample rests with the top ten. This specimen was peripheral blood, taken on day 0 of AZD1222 vaccination. The source of these receptors is an adult in good health.

The chain couples TRBV9 to TRBJ2-1, with D perhaps matching TRBD1 (5 bases). Looked up from germline, CDR1 is SGDLS and CDR2 is YYNGEE. Trimming pared 2 bases from V and 3 bases from J, leaving 15 bases between. CDR3 length: 16 residues. The CDR3 nucleotides are TGTGCCAGCAGCGTTTCGGCAGGGAAAAGCTACAATGAGCAGTTCTTC. It translates to CASSVSAGKSYNEQFF.

The chain joins TRBV28 to TRBJ1-1; D perhaps matches TRBD1 (5 bases). This CDR3 has 15 amino acids. The V end was cut by 7 bases, the J end by 0 bases, with 15 bases between. Germline lookup yields CDR1 MDHEN and CDR2 SYDVKM. The CDR3 here is CASTQPGSMNTEAFF. CDR3 sequence (DNA): TGTGCCAGCACCCAACCAGGGAGCATGAACACTGAAGCTTTCTTT.

This clone was picked up a small number of times. The V call is TRBV6-5, the J call TRBJ1-6; 8 nucleotides agree with TRBD1. The ends lost 7 bases at V and 6 bases at J; junction bases unmatched: 5. CDR1 is MNHEY and CDR2 is SVGAGI in the germline V gene. CDR3 size: 14 residues. CDR3 in amino acids: CASTADRANSPLHF. CDR3 bases: TGTGCCAGCACCGCGGACAGGGCTAATTCACCCCTCCACTTT.

The chain employs TRBV7-3 and TRBJ2-3, with 7 bases aligning to TRBD2. The V and J ends lost 4 bases and 2 bases, in that order; junction bases with no gene match: 6. The CDR3 extends over 15 amino acids. Germline V CDR1 and CDR2: SGHTA, FQGTGA. CDR3 in amino acids: CASSSGLGNTDTQYF. The CDR3 DNA reads as TGTGCCAGCAGCTCCGGACTAGGCAACACAGATACGCAGTATTTT.

This chain uses TRBV9 with TRBJ1-1; 8 bases map to TRBD1. The length of the CDR3 is 15 residues. Trimming removed 4 bases from V and 5 bases from J; junction bases left unmatched: 10. Germline assignment: CDR1 SGDLS and CDR2 YYNGEE. In DNA, the CDR3 is TGTGCCAGCAGCCCACGCCCCACAGGGGGGACTGAAGCTTTCTTT. Translating gives CASSPRPTGGTEAFF.

The V gene is TRBV19, the J gene TRBJ1-2, with a tentative D call TRBD1 (5 bases). The V end was cut by 5 bases, the J end by 1 base, with 14 bases between. Germline V lookup: CDR1 LNHDA, CDR2 SQIVND (reference sequence). The CDR3 length is 15 residues. For the CDR3, the DNA is TGTGCCAGTAGTGGGGACCGCTGGGGTAACTATGGCTACACCTTC. Its translation is CASSGDRWGNYGYTF.

A few counts support this clone. The V and J genes are TRBV4-1 and TRBJ2-7; D perhaps matches TRBD2 (7 bases). The CDR3 spans 17 residues. The V gene's germline CDR1 is MGHRA and CDR2 YSYEKL. Trimming left V 0 bases short and J 2 bases short, with 17 bases between. In DNA form, the CDR3 reads TGCGCCAGCAGCCAAGATGATAGCCGGGGGGCACCCTACGAGCAGTACTTC. It yields the protein CASSQDDSRGAPYEQYF.

The chain couples TRBV9 to TRBJ1-5; D might be TRBD1 (6 bases). Germline CDR1 and CDR2: SGDLS and YYNGEE. The CDR3 runs 14 residues. V was shortened by 4 bases and J by 3 bases, with 11 bases between the two germline ends. CDR3 amino acids: CASSPGQSNQPQHF. CDR3 bases: TGTGCCAGCAGCCCAGGACAGTCCAATCAGCCCCAGCATTTT.

Written as DNA, the CDR3 is TGTGCCAGCAGCTTAGGTGTCCTAGTAAGGGTCGGGGAGCAGTACTTC. This sequence encodes CASSLGVLVRVGEQYF. The rearrangement uses TRBV7-2 and TRBJ2-7; D is undetermined. The CDR3 totals 16 residues. V was trimmed by 1 base and J by 7 bases, leaving 20 bases between them. In germline, CDR1 is SGHTA, CDR2 FQGNSA.

The chain joins TRBV2 to TRBJ2-7; TRBD2 might be the D (5 bases). The V end was cut by 4 bases, the J end by 3 bases, with 10 bases between. Germline values: CDR1 SNHLY, CDR2 FYNNEI. The CDR3 is 13 amino acids. The CDR3 sequence is CASSGVGDYEQYF. The CDR3 DNA is TGTGCCAGCAGTGGGGTCGGGGACTACGAGCAGTACTTC.

The chain joins TRBV7-3 to TRBJ2-2, with 7 positions matching TRBD1. This CDR3 contains 17 residues. The J segment lost 0 bases and the V segment lost 1 base, leaving 5 bases of the junction unmatched. CDR1 SGHTA and CDR2 FQGTGA come from the germline V gene. CDR3: CASSLIVGQANTGELFF. In DNA form, the CDR3 reads TGTGCCAGCAGCTTAATAGTCGGACAGGCGAACACCGGGGAGCTGTTTTTT.

This clone was found once. This chain's CDR3 is CASSFMDSYEQYF. The CDR3, as DNA: TGTGCCAGCAGCTTCATGGACAGCTACGAGCAGTACTTC. The chain employs TRBV7-9 and TRBJ2-7; D might be TRBD1 (6 bases). The CDR3 runs 13 residues. The ends were cut back, 3 bases at V and 3 bases at J, with 9 bases in the middle. Looked up from germline, CDR1 is SEHNR and CDR2 is FQNEAQ (reference sequence).

This chain joins TRBV11-2 and TRBJ2-7; TRBD1 agrees at 7 bases. The CDR3 runs 14 residues. The junction had 4 bases not matched to a gene; V was cut back by 1 base and J by 4 bases. CDR1 and CDR2 (germline): SGHAT, FQNNGV. The CDR3 loop reads CASSLGGTAYEQYF. Here the CDR3 DNA reads TGTGCCAGCAGCTTAGGGGGGACAGCTTACGAGCAGTACTTC.

The chain combines TRBV7-6 with TRBJ2-1; TRBD2 matches at 12 bases. Germline lookup yields CDR1 SGHVS and CDR2 FNYEAQ. V dropped 5 bases and J dropped 9; count of bases not matched to a gene: 11. The CDR3 length is 16 residues. The CDR3 sequence: CASSHSASGGATEQFF. CDR3 DNA sequence: TGTGCCAGCAGCCACTCGGCTAGCGGGGGGGCCACTGAGCAGTTCTTC.

The V and J genes are TRBV3-1 (or the pseudogene TRBV3-2) and TRBJ2-7; 7 bases are shared with TRBD2. The CDR3 is 14 amino acids. Germline assignment: CDR1 LGHDT and CDR2 YNNKEL (reference sequence). After removal of 4 bases from V and 3 bases from J, the junction contained 6 bases not matched to a gene. CDR3 residues: CASSPDWDYYEQYF. Written as DNA, the CDR3 is TGTGCCAGCAGCCCAGATTGGGACTACTACGAGCAGTACTTC.

The chain has TRBV6-2 or TRBV6-3 and TRBJ1-2; D is uncertain. Germline values: CDR1 MNHEY, CDR2 SVGEGT. V shed 0 bases and J shed 13 bases, with 12 bases lying between them. There are 12 residues in the CDR3. The CDR3 is CASSYSSGRVTF. Here the CDR3 DNA reads TGTGCCAGCAGTTACTCGAGCGGGAGGGTCACCTTC.

The V gene is TRBV2, the J gene TRBJ1-2; D is ambiguous. V was clipped by 3 bases and J by 3 bases, with 8 bases between them. CDR3 size: 13 residues. Germline-derived CDR1 and CDR2 are SNHLY and FYNNEI. The CDR3 coding sequence is TGTGCCAGCAGTGAGCTGGGTTACTATGGCTACACCTTC. It codes for CASSELGYYGYTF. Variable domain in full (rest from reference TRBV2 and TRBJ1-2): EPEVTQTPSHQVTQMGQEVILRCVPISNHLYFYWYRQILGQKVEFLVSFYNNEISEKSEIFDDQFSVERPDGSNFTLKIRSTKLEDSAMYFCASSELGYYGYTFGSGTRLTVV.

The genes are TRBV9 and TRBJ1-1; D unclear. The CDR3 runs to 13 residues. The V end lost 2 bases, the J end lost 6 bases, and 11 bases lay between the germline ends. The germline V gene encodes CDR1 SGDLS and CDR2 YYNGEE. In DNA, the CDR3 is TGTGCCAGCAGCGTTGGAGGGCGGGCTGAAGCTTTCTTT. Translation: CASSVGGRAEAFF. Looking up the rest from reference TRBV9 and TRBJ1-1 gives the full variable domain: DSGVTQTPKHLITATGQRVTLRCSPRSGDLSVYWYQQSLDQGLQFLIQYYNGEERAKGNILERFSAQQFPDLHSELNLSSLELGDSALYFCASSVGGRAEAFFGQGTRLTVV.

The CDR3 loop reads CASSSPPGALGPEQYF. Here the CDR3 DNA reads TGTGCCAGCAGTTCCCCCCCTGGGGCGTTGGGGCCCGAGCAGTACTTC. The chain uses TRBV28 and TRBJ2-7; possibly TRBD1 for D (5 bases). The germline gives CDR1 MDHEN, CDR2 SYDVKM. This CDR3 is built from 16 residues. V shed 4 bases and J shed 6 bases, with 22 bases lying between them.

This sequence joins TRBV23-1 and TRBJ1-6; 9 bases agree with TRBD1. Being an ORF, TRBV23-1 has a function that is uncertain. J gave up 5 bases and V 5 bases, and 19 bases lay outside the gene matches. The CDR3 has 20 amino acids. CDR3 nucleotide sequence: TGCGCCAGCAGTTCCAGTACGACCTTACCGGGACAGGGTAATAATTCACCCCTCCACTTT. This translates into CASSSSTTLPGQGNNSPLHF.